This T cell receptor beta chain was sequenced during a study of shared clonotypes between healthy human individuals. Naive CD8 cells were CD45RO-negative, positively selected for CCR7, excluding terminally differentiated effector memory CD45RA+ cells. The CDR3 runs 18 residues. Germline trimming cut 4 bases from V and 0 bases from J; bases unmatched to any gene: 8. Germline V CDR1 and CDR2: LNHDA, SQIVND (reference sequence). The run depth of the assay was deep. This table comes from immunoSEQ multiplex PCR, and its TCRdb copy is limited to in-frame clones, with some not included. The sample shows around 600,000 clones, around 95% of them seen only once.

J is TRBJ2-1 and V is TRBV19; 11 bases map to TRBD2. Sequenced input: naive CD8+ T cells sorted from blood. The receptor comes from a woman in her twenties or thirties in good health. The CDR3 sequence: CASSNIKGLAASYNEQFF. The CDR3 bases are TGTGCCAGTAGTAACATAAAGGGACTAGCGGCCTCCTACAATGAGCAGTTCTTC.